This T cell receptor beta chain was identified in a study of shared T cell receptors in the human thymus. V was pared by 0 bases and J by 1 base, with 15 bases between. The CDR3 length is 17 residues. The data were produced by immunoSEQ multiplex PCR, yet TCRdb's version contains in-frame clones alone and is incomplete. The table has under 700,000 clones, approximately 80% seen once. The same sample was also studied in work on human thymus T cells.

The V gene is TRBV23-1, the J gene TRBJ1-2; tentatively, D is TRBD1 (6 bases). TRBV23-1 qualifies as an ORF whose function is uncertain. The sequenced material came from thymocytes. This receptor was obtained from a boy in the first two years of life with a congenital heart defect. The CDR3 is CASSQSVRGALNYGYTF. Here the CDR3 DNA reads TGCGCCAGCAGTCAATCGGTCAGGGGAGCCCTTAACTATGGCTACACCTTC.